This T cell receptor (beta chain) was sequenced during a study of blood T cell repertoires in COVID-19. Study at large: Researchers got acute and convalescent COVID-19 samples from the United States, Italy and Spain. In each case, the material was cDNA or gDNA derived from T cells, B-cell-depleted T cells, or PBMCs.

Concerning this clone: The germline gene is not matched at one end of the junction; a read error may be the cause.

In the study's own analysis: Nucleated cell number was recorded as an estimate derived from reference gene primer amplification. The repertoire was sequenced with immunoSEQ multiplex PCR; TCRdb's copy has only in-frame clones and lacks some. V and J calls and clone size follow that table, whereas D and trimming were derived from the DNA. The data contain roughly 200,000 clones, approximately 78% of them seen just once; the ten biggest clones take up about 9%. Ages ranged from about 18 to 100 years, with residence in about two dozen US areas. The CDR3 has 16 residues. Looked up from germline, CDR1 is LNHNV and CDR2 is YYDKDF (reference sequence).

Material for sequencing was PBMCs or T cells enriched from blood (not recorded which). V and J are TRBV15 and TRBJ1-1; 8 nucleotides line up with TRBD1. The TCR comes from a man aged 35-49 years who had recovered from COVID-19. The CDR3: CATSPRDRLFSTGAFF. CDR3 nucleotide sequence: TGTGCCACCAGCCCCCGGGACAGGCTATTCAGCACTGGAGCTTTCTTT. Full variable domain (remainder filled in from reference TRBV15 and TRBJ1-1): DAMVIQNPRYQVTQFGKPVTLSCSQTLNHNVMYWYQQKSSQAPKLLFHYYDKDFNNEADTPDNFQSRRPNTSFCFLDIRSPGLGDTAMYLCATSPRDRLFSTGAFFGQGTRLTVV.